This T cell receptor beta chain was observed in a study of blood T cells in healthy people across ages. Sample-barcoded 5' priming and a J-beta primer mix drove a second PCR of about 7 to 12 cycles. TCRdb re-called the 5' RACE reads with MiXCR, one entry per CDR3 protein. The sample lists hundreds of thousands of distinct CDR3 sequences, around 42% occurring once. This CDR3 spans 12 amino acids. In germline, CDR1 is ENHRY, CDR2 SYGVKD. V dropped 3 bases and J dropped 11; count of bases not matched to a gene: 4. The J gene is TRBJ1-1, the V gene TRBV10-3, with 9 bases lining up with TRBD1. The clonotype was recovered from a man aged 55 to 69 in good health. Sequenced material: blood. DNA for the CDR3: TGTGCCATCAGTGACCCACAGGGGGCGGCTTTCTTT. This codes for CAISDPQGAAFF.